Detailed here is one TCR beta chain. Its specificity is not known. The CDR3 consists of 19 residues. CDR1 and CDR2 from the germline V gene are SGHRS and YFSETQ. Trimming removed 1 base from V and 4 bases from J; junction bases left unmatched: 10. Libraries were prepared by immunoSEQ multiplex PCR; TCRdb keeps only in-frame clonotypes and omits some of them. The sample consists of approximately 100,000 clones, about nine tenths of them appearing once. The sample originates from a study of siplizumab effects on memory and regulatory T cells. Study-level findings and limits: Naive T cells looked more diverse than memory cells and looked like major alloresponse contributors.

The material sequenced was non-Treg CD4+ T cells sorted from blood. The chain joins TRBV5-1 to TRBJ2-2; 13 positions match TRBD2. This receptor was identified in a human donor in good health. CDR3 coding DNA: TGCGCCAGCAGCTTGTACGGGGGACTAGCGGGACTAGGCACCGGGGAGCTGTTTTTT. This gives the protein CASSLYGGLAGLGTGELFF.